This T cell receptor beta chain was identified during a study of shared clonotypes between healthy human individuals. Study-wide findings and caveats: Read depth was anticipated to influence clonotype sharing among donors. The study found lower generation probabilities in non-shared clonotypes than in those shared by all four donors.

Regarding this clone: Its antigen is currently unknown.

Sorted-subset replicate PCRs used 200 ng of genomic DNA. This amount corresponded to about 29,000 T cell genomes. Only in-frame clones appear in the TCRdb table, and some are missing; sequencing was by immunoSEQ multiplex PCR. Among approximately 2.5 million clones, 85% to 95% were seen once, and the ten largest hold more than 0.12%. In germline, CDR1 is SGHTA, CDR2 FQGNSA. V lost 4 bases to trimming and J lost 6 bases, with 11 bases between them. This CDR3 has 13 residues. The material sequenced was naive CD4+ T cells sorted from blood. The subset: CD45RA+ positively selected. This TCR was recovered from a man aged 18 to 29 in good health. The gene calls are TRBV7-2 and TRBJ2-3; D gene uncertain. The CDR3 loop is CASSWGLGDTQYF. The CDR3 DNA follows: TGTGCCAGCAGCTGGGGATTGGGGGATACGCAGTATTTT.